This T cell receptor (beta chain) was recovered during a study of type 1 regulatory T cells. About the study: An in vitro protocol generated T-allo10, a Tr1-enriched, alloantigen-specific CD4 T cell product.

TCRdb re-called the reads with MiXCR, one entry per CDR3 protein. The table records around 88,000 distinct CDR3 sequences, 31% of them present only once. V was pared by 5 bases and J by 7 bases, with 13 bases of the junction left unmatched. The CDR3 has 16 amino acids. The sample taken for sequencing was CD4+ T cells, either the whole sample or a sorted fraction (not recorded which). This rearrangement joins TRBV12-3 or TRBV12-4 to TRBJ2-2; TRBD2 aligns across 7 bases. The sequence was collected from a human donor in good health. The CDR3 DNA sequence: TGTGCCAGCAGTGCGACTAGCAGGGTCGGTGGCGGGGAGCTGTTTTTT. Translated: CASSATSRVGGGELFF.